Shown below are 15 T cell receptor beta chains from a single sample sequenced in a study of cytomegalovirus exposure and HLA in healthy donors (dated by TCRdb to about 2017). Libraries were made using the immunoSEQ multiplex PCR assay. As stored in TCRdb, this immuneACCESS dataset retains in-frame rearrangements with V and J assigned. A fraction of the clones does not appear; measured against another copy, unresolved V genes explain less than half of the discrepancy, and the remainder lacks a known reason. For this sample there are under 250,000 clones; approximately 87% appear just once. Roughly 5.5% of the sample comes from the top ten. The sequenced sample was PBMCs. The receptors originated from a woman aged 18-30 years in good health and CMV-seronegative.

The chain combines TRBV27 with TRBJ1-1; 9 nucleotides line up with TRBD1. Germline loops: CDR1 MNHEY, CDR2 SMNVEV (reference sequence). This CDR3 has 12 amino acids. The V and J ends lost 8 bases and 5 bases, in that order; junction bases with no gene match: 3. The CDR3: CASSDRGTEAFF. The CDR3 DNA is TGTGCCAGCTCGGACAGGGGAACTGAAGCTTTCTTT.

V and J are TRBV5-1 and TRBJ1-1; D gene ambiguous. The V gene's germline CDR1 is SGHRS and CDR2 YFSETQ. Trimming shortened V by 0 bases and J by 4 bases, and 7 bases separated the two germline ends. The CDR3 length is 13 residues. CDR3 sequence reads: CASSLDSLTEAFF. The CDR3 DNA reads TGCGCCAGCAGCTTGGACAGCCTCACTGAAGCTTTCTTT.

J is TRBJ1-1 and V is TRBV9, with a possible D match to TRBD1 (5 bases). CDR1 is SGDLS, CDR2 YYNGEE, per germline. This CDR3 contains 14 residues. V lost 6 bases to trimming and J lost 2 bases, with 14 bases between them. CDR3 in DNA: TGTGCCAGCAACCTTGGGGCTCAAAACACTGAAGCTTTCTTT. Protein: CASNLGAQNTEAFF.

The chain employs TRBV5-1 and TRBJ2-2; a possible D gene is TRBD2 (5 bases). CDR1 SGHRS and CDR2 YFSETQ come from the germline V gene. The CDR3 extends over 16 amino acids. Deletions cut 5 bases from V and 5 bases from J, with 19 bases between. The chain's CDR3 is CASSYRTPGGTGELFF. CDR3 in DNA: TGCGCCAGCAGTTACCGGACCCCAGGCGGGACCGGGGAGCTGTTTTTT.

The rearrangement links TRBV5-1 to TRBJ2-6; unclear D gene. Per germline, CDR1 SGHRS and CDR2 YFSETQ. This CDR3 is built from 13 residues. V lost 0 bases and J lost 2, with 0 bases in between. CDR3 DNA sequence: TGCGCCAGCAGCTTGGCTGGGGCCAACGTCCTGACTTTC. Translation: CASSLAGANVLTF.

As DNA, the CDR3 is TGCGCCAGCAGCTTGGGGGGCAGCCAAGAGACCCAGTACTTC. It translates to CASSLGGSQETQYF. The chain recombines TRBV5-1 with TRBJ2-5, with TRBD1 as a possible D gene (5 bases). In germline, CDR1 is SGHRS, CDR2 YFSETQ. The CDR3 is made up of 14 amino acids. Trimming removed 0 bases at V and 1 base at J, with 7 bases between.

The V gene is TRBV5-1, the J gene TRBJ2-7; no firm D call. Trimming took 2 bases from V and 2 from J, leaving 5 bases between them. The CDR3 loop spans 12 amino acids. CDR1 is SGHRS and CDR2 is YFSETQ in the germline V gene. The CDR3 sequence is CASSFNPYEQYF. The CDR3 DNA is TGCGCCAGCAGCTTTAACCCCTACGAGCAGTACTTC.

In its sample, this clone was seen a few times. The chain combines TRBV10-3 with TRBJ2-7; 13 bases line up with TRBD2. Germline assignment: CDR1 ENHRY and CDR2 SYGVKD. The CDR3 has 15 amino acids. J lost 3 bases, V lost 4 bases, and 3 bases had no gene match. The CDR3 nucleotides read TGTGCCATCAGTGGGGGACTAGCGGGAAACTACGAGCAGTACTTC. Its protein product is CAISGGLAGNYEQYF.

This clone was recorded only once. DNA for the CDR3: TGTGCCAGCAGTGAAGGATTCCGGGTTCAGCCCCAGCATTTT. It is translated as CASSEGFRVQPQHF. The chain has TRBV6-1 and TRBJ1-5; D gene unclear. The CDR3 runs 14 residues. Germline values: CDR1 MNHNS, CDR2 SASEGT. V gave up 1 base and J gave up 6 bases, with 10 bases separating them.

CDR3 nucleotide sequence: TGTGCCAGTAGCTCTAACCGCCTAAGGGGGAACACTGAAGCTTTCTTT. As protein: CASSSNRLRGNTEAFF. The V gene is TRBV19, the J gene TRBJ1-1; D is perhaps TRBD1 (5 bases). The V and J ends lost 6 bases and 1 base respectively, with 18 bases between them. This CDR3 is built from 16 residues. Germline assignment: CDR1 LNHDA and CDR2 SQIVND (reference sequence).

The V call is TRBV18, the J call TRBJ2-1; tentatively, D is TRBD2 (6 bases). V was trimmed by 1 base and J by 7 bases, leaving 14 bases between them. The germline V gene has CDR1 KGHSH and CDR2 LQKENI. CDR3 length equals 15 residues. Here the CDR3 reads CASSPRGDRANEQFF. The CDR3 nucleotides read TGTGCCAGCTCACCACGGGGGGACCGAGCAAATGAGCAGTTCTTC. The full variable domain, with the rest looked up from reference TRBV18 and TRBJ2-1, is NAGVMQNPRHLVRRRGQEARLRCSPMKGHSHVYWYRQLPEEGLKFMVYLQKENIIDESGMPKERFSAEFPKEGPSILRIQQVVRGDSAAYFCASSPRGDRANEQFFGPGTRLTVL.

Worth noting for this clone: Other DNA sequences in this specimen translate into the identical CDR3. The chain has TRBV30 and TRBJ1-1, with D uncertain. The CDR3 totals 13 residues. With 0 bases removed from V and 2 bases from J, the gap between germline ends came to 7 bases. From germline, CDR1 is GTSNPN and CDR2 SVGIG (reference sequence). The CDR3 region is CAWSVLGNTEAFF. CDR3 sequence (DNA): TGTGCCTGGAGTGTACTTGGTAACACTGAAGCTTTCTTT.

This clone showed up many times. J is TRBJ2-1 and V is TRBV6-5; D is ambiguous. Trimming took off 6 bases at V and 5 bases at J, with 11 bases between the two ends. The CDR3 loop spans 13 amino acids. The V gene's germline CDR1 is MNHEY and CDR2 SVGAGI. DNA of the CDR3: TGTGCCAGCAGCCCACGACTGGACAATGAGCAGTTCTTC. It encodes CASSPRLDNEQFF.

Of note for this clone: The identical CDR3 is also encoded by other nucleotide sequences in the sample. J is TRBJ2-7 and V is TRBV5-4; tentatively, D is TRBD2 (6 bases). The V end was cut by 3 bases, the J end by 5 bases, with 9 bases between. CDR3 length: 12 residues. CDR1 is SGHNT, CDR2 YYREEE, per germline (reference sequence). The CDR3 loop reads CASSWGVDEQYF. The DNA for the CDR3 is TGTGCCAGCAGCTGGGGGGTTGACGAGCAGTACTTC.

This chain joins TRBV6-1 and TRBJ1-1; D ambiguous. CDR1 MNHNS and CDR2 SASEGT come from the germline V gene. This CDR3 has 15 residues. The V end was cut by 6 bases, the J end by 1 base, with 15 bases between. CDR3: CASRIVTDSNTEAFF. CDR3 bases: TGTGCCAGCAGGATTGTGACGGACTCGAACACTGAAGCTTTCTTT.